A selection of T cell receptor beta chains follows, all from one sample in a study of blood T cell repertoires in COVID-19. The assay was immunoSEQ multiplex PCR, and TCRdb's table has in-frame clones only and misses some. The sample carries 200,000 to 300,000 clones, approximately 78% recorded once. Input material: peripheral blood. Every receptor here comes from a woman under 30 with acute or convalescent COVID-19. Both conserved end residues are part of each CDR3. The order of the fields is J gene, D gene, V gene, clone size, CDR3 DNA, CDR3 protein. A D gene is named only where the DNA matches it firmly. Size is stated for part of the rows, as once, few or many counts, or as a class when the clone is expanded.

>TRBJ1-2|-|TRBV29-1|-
TGCAGCGTTGAAGATAGCTACACCTTC
CSVEDSYTF
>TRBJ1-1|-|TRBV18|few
TGTGCCAGCTCACCACCTCGAGGAGAAGGTGCTGAAGCTTTCTTT
CASSPPRGEGAEAFF
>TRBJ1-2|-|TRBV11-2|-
TGTGCCAGCAGCCAGACAATAACTAACTATGGCTACACCTTC
CASSQTITNYGYTF
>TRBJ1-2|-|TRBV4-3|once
TGCGCCAGCAGCCAAGATCGGCAGGGATACAACGTCAACGGCTACACCTTC
CASSQDRQGYNVNGYTF
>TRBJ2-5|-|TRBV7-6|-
TGTGCCAGCAGCTTAGGCGTCGCAGGGGGGCAAGAGACCCAGTACTTC
CASSLGVAGGQETQYF
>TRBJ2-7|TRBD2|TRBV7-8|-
TGTGCCAGCAGCTTAGGACGCGGGAGCTACGAGCAGTACTTC
CASSLGRGSYEQYF
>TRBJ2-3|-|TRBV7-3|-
TGTGCCAGCAGCTCATATGGCGGGTACACAGATACGCAGTATTTT
CASSSYGGYTDTQYF
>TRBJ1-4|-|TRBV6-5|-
TGTGCCAGCAGTTACACGGGGGGCAGGGATAATGAAAAACTGTTTTTT
CASSYTGGRDNEKLFF
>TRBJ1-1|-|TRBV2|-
TGTGCCAGCAGTGAATTCGAACAGGGTTCTTCGGAAGCTTTCTTT
CASSEFEQGSSEAFF
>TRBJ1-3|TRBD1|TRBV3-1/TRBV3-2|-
TGTGCCAGCAGCCACCGTACGGCGGGGCAGGGGGCCAGAAACACCATATATTTT
CASSHRTAGQGARNTIYF
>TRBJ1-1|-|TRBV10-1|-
TGCGCCAGCAGTGGGCCCCGAGGGGGGGGATTTATGAACACTGAAGCTTTCTTT
CASSGPRGGGFMNTEAFF
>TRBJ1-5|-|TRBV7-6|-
TGTGCCAGCAGCTTAGAGGCCTGGCAGGGCGGGGGTCAGCCCCAGCATTTT
CASSLEAWQGGGQPQHF
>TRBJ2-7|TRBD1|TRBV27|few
TGTGCCAGCAGTTCCAACAGGGGGCTGTACGAGCAGTACTTC
CASSSNRGLYEQYF
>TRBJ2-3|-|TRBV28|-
TGTGCCAGCAGTAGACCTAGCGGCACAGATACGCAGTATTTT
CASSRPSGTDTQYF
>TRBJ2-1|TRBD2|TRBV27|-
TGTGCCAGCAGTTTACTGAAGGGGCGGCTAGCGGGAGTTCTCTCCTACAATGAGCAGTTCTTC
CASSLLKGRLAGVLSYNEQFF